The 19 T cell receptor beta chains presented below share a single source sample, sequenced in a study of graft-versus-host responses after intestinal transplantation. Here immunoSEQ multiplex PCR was the method, and the copy in TCRdb shows in-frame clones only, minus some. Of about 21,000 clones in the sample, around 92% are singletons; the top ten hold approximately 41%. The specimen was PBMCs, collected about 250 days after intestinal transplant. These receptors were collected from a human patient who received an intestinal transplant, so some T cells may come from the graft donor.

The chain has TRBV30 and TRBJ2-1, with TRBD2 identical over 9 bases. V trimming: 4 bases; J trimming: 8 bases; junction bases outside the gene matches: 9. Germline lookup yields CDR1 GTSNPN and CDR2 SVGIG (reference sequence). The CDR3 loop spans 14 amino acids. The CDR3 loop reads CAWNPSGTVDEQFF. The CDR3 bases are TGTGCCTGGAATCCTAGCGGGACAGTCGATGAGCAGTTCTTC.

The chain recombines TRBV6-4 with TRBJ2-1, with D maybe TRBD2 (6 bases). The CDR3 totals 14 residues. Per the germline V gene, CDR1 is MRHNA and CDR2 is SNTAGT. Between the trimmed V and J ends, which lost 3 bases and 15 bases, there was a span of 21 bases. DNA for the CDR3: TGTGCCAGCAGTGAAAACCCGGGGGTCACGAGGCGGTTCTTC. Translated, it gives CASSENPGVTRRFF.

This clone turned up a few times. This chain links TRBV5-1 with TRBJ2-1; TRBD2 matches at 11 bases. J gave up 6 bases and V 2 bases, and 4 bases lay outside the gene matches. Looked up from germline, CDR1 is SGHRS and CDR2 is YFSETQ. The CDR3 totals 15 residues. The CDR3 sequence is CASSFKLAGANEQFF. The CDR3 nucleotides are TGCGCCAGCAGCTTTAAACTAGCGGGAGCCAATGAGCAGTTCTTC.

The chain employs TRBV7-8 and TRBJ2-1, with TRBD1 matching 11 bases. The CDR3 extends over 15 amino acids. Germline V gene sequence: CDR1 SGHVS, CDR2 FQNEAQ. The J segment lost 6 bases and the V segment lost 1 base, leaving 2 bases of the junction unmatched. CDR3 region: CASSLGTGGLNEQFF. The CDR3 DNA reads as TGTGCCAGCAGCTTAGGGACAGGGGGCCTCAATGAGCAGTTCTTC.

The chain uses TRBV9 and TRBJ1-1; no firm D call. V lost 5 bases to trimming and J lost 1 base, with 6 bases between them. The CDR3 spans 12 residues. Looked up from germline, CDR1 is SGDLS and CDR2 is YYNGEE. DNA of the CDR3: TGTGCCAGCAGTTCGGGGAACACTGAAGCTTTCTTT. This encodes CASSSGNTEAFF.

This clone came up once. CDR3 region: CAWSEDRTSYEQYF. CDR3 nucleotides: TGTGCCTGGAGTGAGGACCGGACTAGCTACGAGCAGTACTTC. The chain employs TRBV30 and TRBJ2-7, with 7 positions matching TRBD2. The CDR3 totals 14 residues. Trimming at V came to 1 base and at J to 3 bases, leaving 6 bases not matched to a gene. Germline V gives CDR1 GTSNPN, CDR2 SVGIG (reference sequence).

This chain connects TRBV27 to TRBJ2-7; 7 nucleotides align to TRBD2. The ends lost 3 bases at V and 6 bases at J; junction bases unmatched: 5. The CDR3 length is 13 residues. Germline lookup yields CDR1 MNHEY and CDR2 SMNVEV (reference sequence). CDR3 in DNA: TGTGCCAGCAGTTTTAGGGAGCGGGGCGAGCAGTACTTC. Translation gives CASSFRERGEQYF.

The CDR3 sequence is CASSPGIPLGTEAFF. Here the CDR3 DNA reads TGTGCCAGCTCCCCAGGGATTCCCCTGGGCACTGAAGCTTTCTTT. This rearrangement joins TRBV18 to TRBJ1-1; perhaps TRBD1 as D (5 bases). The V end was cut by 6 bases, the J end by 4 bases, with 18 bases between. Per the germline V gene, CDR1 is KGHSH and CDR2 is LQKENI. The CDR3 is 15 amino acids.

The count of this clone is one. The V and J genes are TRBV7-6 and TRBJ1-2, with D hard to call. CDR1 SGHVS and CDR2 FNYEAQ come from the germline V gene. This CDR3 has 12 amino acids. Trimming removed 2 bases at V and 3 bases at J, with 4 bases between. Here the CDR3 DNA reads TGTGCCAGCAGCTTAAGACACTATGGCTACACCTTC. This codes for CASSLRHYGYTF.

This chain uses TRBV27 with TRBJ2-1; D is perhaps TRBD2 (5 bases). CDR1 MNHEY and CDR2 SMNVEV come from the germline V gene (reference sequence). Trimming took off 6 bases at V and 0 bases at J, with 15 bases between the two ends. The CDR3 runs to 16 residues. The CDR3 DNA sequence: TGTGCCAGCAGCTATGACTATACCAGCTCCTACAATGAGCAGTTCTTC. It translates to CASSYDYTSSYNEQFF.

The V call is TRBV5-1, the J call TRBJ2-7; D call uncertain. The CDR3 spans 14 residues. The germline CDR1 and CDR2 sequences are SGHRS and YFSETQ. Deletions cut 1 base from V and 0 bases from J, with 8 bases between. The CDR3 loop is CASSLRRFSYEQYF. The CDR3 DNA sequence: TGCGCCAGCAGCTTGCGTCGGTTCTCCTACGAGCAGTACTTC. Variable domain in full (rest from reference TRBV5-1 and TRBJ2-7): KAGVTQTPRYLIKTRGQQVTLSCSPISGHRSVSWYQQTPGQGLQFLFEYFSETQRNKGNFPGRFSGRQFSNSRSEMNVSTLELGDSALYLCASSLRRFSYEQYFGPGTRLTVT.

The rearrangement uses TRBV28 and TRBJ2-5, with D tentatively TRBD1 (6 bases). The CDR3 runs 12 residues. Trimming took off 9 bases at V and 5 bases at J, with 13 bases between the two ends. Per germline, CDR1 MDHEN and CDR2 SYDVKM. CDR3 sequence reads: CASSQGGETQYF. The CDR3, as DNA: TGTGCCAGTTCACAGGGTGGGGAGACCCAGTACTTC. Combining the CDR3 with reference TRBV28 and TRBJ2-5 gives the whole variable domain DVKVTQSSRYLVKRTGEKVFLECVQDMDHENMFWYRQDPGLGLRLIYFSYDVKMKEKGDIPEGYSVSREKKERFSLILESASTNQTSMYLCASSQGGETQYFGPGTRLLVL.

This chain links TRBV30 with TRBJ2-3; 7 bases are a match to TRBD2. Per germline, CDR1 GTSNPN and CDR2 SVGIG (reference sequence). The CDR3 runs 14 residues. CDR3 protein: CASAASGSTDTQYF. CDR3 nucleotide sequence: TGTGCTTCTGCGGCTAGCGGTAGCACAGATACGCAGTATTTT.

CDR3 protein: CASSGGRAKFPYEQYF. DNA for the CDR3: TGTGCCAGCTCAGGCGGGAGGGCCAAGTTTCCTTACGAGCAGTACTTC. The chain uses TRBV28 and TRBJ2-7; 9 positions match TRBD2. V shed 8 bases and J 4 bases; nucleotides not matched to a gene: 15. CDR3 length: 16 amino acids. Germline V gene data show CDR1 as MDHEN and CDR2 as SYDVKM.

The genes are TRBV6-5 and TRBJ2-7; 7 nucleotides agree with TRBD2. Losses at the gene ends were 2 bases for V and 9 bases for J; bases not matched to a gene: 4. The CDR3 extends over 12 amino acids. In germline, CDR1 is MNHEY, CDR2 SVGAGI. The CDR3 spells CASSYRGEGQYF. The DNA for the CDR3 is TGTGCCAGCAGTTACCGTGGGGAGGGGCAGTACTTC.

The rearrangement links TRBV27 to TRBJ2-1; TRBD2 matches at 14 bases. Germline lookup yields CDR1 MNHEY and CDR2 SMNVEV (reference sequence). J was trimmed by 7 bases and V by 4 bases; bases with no gene match: 18. This CDR3 has 20 amino acids. DNA for the CDR3: TGTGCCAGCAGTTCGACTAGCGGGAGGGCCGGGTCGTCTGACTGGAATGAGCAGTTCTTC. It is translated as CASSSTSGRAGSSDWNEQFF.

J is TRBJ2-1 and V is TRBV7-3; D perhaps matches TRBD2 (6 bases). The ends were cut back, 5 bases at V and 4 bases at J, with 12 bases in the middle. This CDR3 is built from 14 residues. In germline, CDR1 is SGHTA, CDR2 FQGTGA. CDR3 in DNA: TGTGCCAGCAGCCTGGTCGGAGGGTACAATGAGCAGTTCTTC. Translated, it gives CASSLVGGYNEQFF.

The rearrangement joins TRBV5-1 to TRBJ1-1, with D possibly being TRBD1 (5 bases). This CDR3 has 15 residues. V was shortened by 1 base and J by 6 bases, with 16 bases between the two germline ends. CDR1 and CDR2 (germline): SGHRS, YFSETQ. The CDR3 nucleotides read TGCGCCAGCAGCTTGCGGGGCCCCTGGGGCGCTGAAGCTTTCTTT. It codes for CASSLRGPWGAEAFF.

The chain combines TRBV6-1 with TRBJ2-5; no firm D call. The V end was cut by 1 base, the J end by 7 bases, with 7 bases between. Germline CDR1 and CDR2: MNHNS and SASEGT. CDR3 size: 12 residues. DNA of the CDR3: TGTGCCAGCAGTGAAGTGGGCTTGACCCAGTACTTC. Translation gives CASSEVGLTQYF.